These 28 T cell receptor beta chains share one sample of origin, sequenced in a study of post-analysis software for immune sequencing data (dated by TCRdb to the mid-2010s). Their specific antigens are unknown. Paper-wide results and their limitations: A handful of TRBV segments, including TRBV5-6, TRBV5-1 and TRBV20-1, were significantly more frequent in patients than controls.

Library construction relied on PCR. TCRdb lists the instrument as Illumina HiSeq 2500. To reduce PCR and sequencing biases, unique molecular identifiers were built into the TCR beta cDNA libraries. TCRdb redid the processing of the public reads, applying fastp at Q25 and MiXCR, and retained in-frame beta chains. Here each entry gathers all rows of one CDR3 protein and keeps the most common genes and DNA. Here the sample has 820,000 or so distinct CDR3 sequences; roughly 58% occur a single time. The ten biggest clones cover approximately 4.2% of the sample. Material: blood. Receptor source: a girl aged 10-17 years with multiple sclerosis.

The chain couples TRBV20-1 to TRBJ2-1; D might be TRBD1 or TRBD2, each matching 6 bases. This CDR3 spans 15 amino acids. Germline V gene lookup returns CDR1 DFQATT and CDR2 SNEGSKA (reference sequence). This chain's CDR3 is CRAAGGPRSYNEQFF. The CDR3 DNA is TGCAGAGCAGCCGGGGGCCCGAGGTCCTACAATGAGCAGTTCTTC.

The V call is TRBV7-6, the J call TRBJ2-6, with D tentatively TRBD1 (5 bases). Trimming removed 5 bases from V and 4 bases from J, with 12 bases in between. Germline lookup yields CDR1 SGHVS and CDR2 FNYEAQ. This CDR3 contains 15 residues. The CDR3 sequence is CASSPDISGANVLTF. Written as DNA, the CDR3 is TGTGCCAGCAGCCCGGACATATCCGGGGCCAACGTCCTGACTTTC. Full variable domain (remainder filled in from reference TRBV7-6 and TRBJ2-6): GAGVSQSPRYKVTKRGQDVALRCDPISGHVSLYWYRQALGQGPEFLTYFNYEAQQDKSGLPNDRFSAERPEGSISTLTIQRTEQRDSAMYRCASSPDISGANVLTFGAGSRLTVL.

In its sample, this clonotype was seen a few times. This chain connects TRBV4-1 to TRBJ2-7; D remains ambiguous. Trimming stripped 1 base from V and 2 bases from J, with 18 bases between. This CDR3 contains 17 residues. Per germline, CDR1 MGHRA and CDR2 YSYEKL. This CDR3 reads CASSQGLLPTGTYEQYF. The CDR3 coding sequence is TGCGCCAGCAGCCAAGGTCTTCTACCAACTGGTACCTACGAGCAGTACTTC.

CDR3 sequence (DNA): TGTGCCAGCAGCCAGGAGGGACTAGCGGGAGTCTACAATGAGCAGTTCTTC. It is translated as CASSQEGLAGVYNEQFF. The J gene is TRBJ2-1, the V gene TRBV14; 14 nucleotides match TRBD2. V lost 3 bases to trimming and J lost 3 bases; unmatched junction nucleotides: 4. In germline, CDR1 is SGHDN, CDR2 FVKESK. The CDR3 spans 17 residues.

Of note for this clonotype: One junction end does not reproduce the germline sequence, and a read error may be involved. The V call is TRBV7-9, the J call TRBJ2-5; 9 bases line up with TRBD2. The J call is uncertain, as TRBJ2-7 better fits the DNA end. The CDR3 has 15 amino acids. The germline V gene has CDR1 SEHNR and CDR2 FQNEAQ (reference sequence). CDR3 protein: CASTLGREGRYEQYF. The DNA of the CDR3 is TGTGCCAGCACCTTAGGGCGGGAGGGCCGATACGAGCAGTACTTC.

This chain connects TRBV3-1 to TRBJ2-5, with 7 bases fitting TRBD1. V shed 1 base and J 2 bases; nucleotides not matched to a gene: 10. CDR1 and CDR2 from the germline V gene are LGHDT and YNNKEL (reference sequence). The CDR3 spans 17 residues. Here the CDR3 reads CASSQARAGTVQETQYF. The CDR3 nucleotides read TGTGCCAGCAGCCAAGCGAGAGCCGGGACAGTTCAAGAGACCCAGTACTTC.

The CDR3 spells CASSLASPGQGRNEKLFF. The CDR3 DNA sequence: TGTGCCAGCAGCTTAGCTTCTCCGGGACAGGGGCGGAATGAAAAACTGTTTTTT. This chain joins TRBV7-9 and TRBJ1-4; 10 nucleotides agree with TRBD1. V gave up 0 bases and J gave up 5 bases; unmatched junction bases: 9. The CDR3 is 18 amino acids. Looked up from germline, CDR1 is SEHNR and CDR2 is FQNEAQ (reference sequence).

CDR3 nucleotides: TGCGCCAGCAGCCCCAATGTGGCGGATGGCTACACCTTC. It encodes CASSPNVADGYTF. The rearrangement joins TRBV5-1 to TRBJ1-2; D call uncertain. CDR1 is SGHRS, CDR2 YFSETQ, per germline. CDR3 size: 13 residues. V lost 4 bases and J lost 6, with 13 bases in between.

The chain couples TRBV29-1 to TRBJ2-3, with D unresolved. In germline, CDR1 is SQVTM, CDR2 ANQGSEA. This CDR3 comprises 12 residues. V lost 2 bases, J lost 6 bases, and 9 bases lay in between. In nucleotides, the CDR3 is TGCAGCGTTGAATCGGCAAGCGATACGCAGTATTTT. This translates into CSVESASDTQYF.

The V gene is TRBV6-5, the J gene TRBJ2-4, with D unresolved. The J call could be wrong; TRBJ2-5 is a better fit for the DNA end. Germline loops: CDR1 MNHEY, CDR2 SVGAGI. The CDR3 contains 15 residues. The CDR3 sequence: CASSYSGSLQETQYF. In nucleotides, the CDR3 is TGTGCCAGCAGTTACTCGGGGTCCCTCCAAGAGACCCAGTACTTC.

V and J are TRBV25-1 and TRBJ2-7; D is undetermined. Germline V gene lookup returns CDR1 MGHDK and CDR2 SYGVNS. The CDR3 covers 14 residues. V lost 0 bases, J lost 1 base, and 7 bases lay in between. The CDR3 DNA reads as TGTGCCAGCAGTGAATATGGATTTTCCTACGAGCAGTACTTC. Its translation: CASSEYGFSYEQYF.

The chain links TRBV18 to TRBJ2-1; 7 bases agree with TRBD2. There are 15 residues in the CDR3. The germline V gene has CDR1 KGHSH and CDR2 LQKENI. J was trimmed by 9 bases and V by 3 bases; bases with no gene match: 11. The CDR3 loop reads CASSPSSSGATEQFF. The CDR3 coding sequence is TGTGCCAGCTCACCCTCGTCCAGCGGGGCGACTGAGCAGTTCTTC.

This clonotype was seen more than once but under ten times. CDR3: CASSVRDRENIQYF. In DNA form, the CDR3 reads TGTGCCAGTAGTGTCAGGGACAGGGAGAACATTCAGTACTTC. This chain links TRBV19 with TRBJ2-4; 9 nucleotides line up with TRBD1. The CDR3 totals 14 residues. The trim removed 5 bases at V and 7 bases at J, leaving 6 bases unmatched. Germline V gene lookup returns CDR1 LNHDA and CDR2 SQIVND (reference sequence).

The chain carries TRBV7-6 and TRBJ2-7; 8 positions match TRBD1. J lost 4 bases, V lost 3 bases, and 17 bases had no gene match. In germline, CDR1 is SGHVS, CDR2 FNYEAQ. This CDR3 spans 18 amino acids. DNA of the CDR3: TGTGCCAGCAGCTTGTACCACCATAACGACAGGGGAAGTTACGAGCAGTACTTC. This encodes CASSLYHHNDRGSYEQYF.

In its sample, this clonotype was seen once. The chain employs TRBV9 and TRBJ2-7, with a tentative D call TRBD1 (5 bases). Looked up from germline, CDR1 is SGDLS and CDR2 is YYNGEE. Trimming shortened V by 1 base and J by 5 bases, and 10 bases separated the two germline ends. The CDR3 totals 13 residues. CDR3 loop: CASSVQGFDEQYF. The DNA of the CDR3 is TGTGCCAGCAGCGTACAGGGATTCGACGAGCAGTACTTC.

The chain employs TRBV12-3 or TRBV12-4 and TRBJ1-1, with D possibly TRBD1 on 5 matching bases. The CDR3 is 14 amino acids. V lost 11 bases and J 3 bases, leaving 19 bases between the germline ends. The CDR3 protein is CADTGWGADTEAFF. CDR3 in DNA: TGTGCCGATACGGGGTGGGGCGCGGACACTGAAGCTTTCTTT.

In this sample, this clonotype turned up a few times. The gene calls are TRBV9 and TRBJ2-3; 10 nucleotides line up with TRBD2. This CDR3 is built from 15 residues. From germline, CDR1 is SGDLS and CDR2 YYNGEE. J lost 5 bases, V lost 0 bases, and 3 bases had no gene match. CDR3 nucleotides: TGTGCCAGCAGCGTAGATCCTAGCGGGAGAGATACGCAGTATTTT. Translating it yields CASSVDPSGRDTQYF.

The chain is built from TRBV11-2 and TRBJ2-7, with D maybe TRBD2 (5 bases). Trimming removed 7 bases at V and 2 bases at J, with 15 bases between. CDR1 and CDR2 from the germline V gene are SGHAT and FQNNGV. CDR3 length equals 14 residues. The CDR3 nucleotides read TGTGCCAGCACCCTTTTGACTACTCCCTACGAGCAGTACTTC. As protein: CASTLLTTPYEQYF.

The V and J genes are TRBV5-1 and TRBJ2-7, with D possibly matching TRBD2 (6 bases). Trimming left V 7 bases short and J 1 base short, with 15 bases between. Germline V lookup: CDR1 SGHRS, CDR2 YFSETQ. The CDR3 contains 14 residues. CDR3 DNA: TGCGCCAGCTCCGAGGCGGGATTATCCTACGAGCAGTACTTC. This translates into CASSEAGLSYEQYF. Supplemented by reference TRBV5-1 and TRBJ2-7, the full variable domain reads KAGVTQTPRYLIKTRGQQVTLSCSPISGHRSVSWYQQTPGQGLQFLFEYFSETQRNKGNFPGRFSGRQFSNSRSEMNVSTLELGDSALYLCASSEAGLSYEQYFGPGTRLTVT.

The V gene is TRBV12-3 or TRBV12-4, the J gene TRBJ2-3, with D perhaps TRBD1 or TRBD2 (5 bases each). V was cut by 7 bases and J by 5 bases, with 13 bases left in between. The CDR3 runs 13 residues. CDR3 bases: TGTGCCAGCATTTGGACGAGGGGAGATACGCAGTATTTT. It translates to CASIWTRGDTQYF.

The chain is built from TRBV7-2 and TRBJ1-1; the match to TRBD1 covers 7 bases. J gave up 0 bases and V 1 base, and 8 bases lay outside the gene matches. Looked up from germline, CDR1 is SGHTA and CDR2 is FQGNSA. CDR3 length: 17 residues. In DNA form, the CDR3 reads TGTGCCAGCAGCTTAGGGAGAGGGGGCGCAGTGAACACTGAAGCTTTCTTT. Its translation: CASSLGRGGAVNTEAFF.

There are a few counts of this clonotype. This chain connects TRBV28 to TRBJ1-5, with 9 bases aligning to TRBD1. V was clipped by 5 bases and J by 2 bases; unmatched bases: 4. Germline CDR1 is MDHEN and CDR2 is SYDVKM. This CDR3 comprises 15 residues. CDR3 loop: CASSPRDRGNQPQHF. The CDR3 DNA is TGTGCCAGCAGTCCCCGGGACAGGGGCAATCAGCCCCAGCATTTT.

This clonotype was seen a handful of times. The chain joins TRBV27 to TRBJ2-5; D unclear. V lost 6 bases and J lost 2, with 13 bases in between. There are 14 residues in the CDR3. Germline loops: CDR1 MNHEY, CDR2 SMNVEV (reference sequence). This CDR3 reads CASSHFGGQETQYF. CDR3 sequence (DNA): TGTGCCAGCAGCCATTTCGGCGGACAAGAGACCCAGTACTTC.

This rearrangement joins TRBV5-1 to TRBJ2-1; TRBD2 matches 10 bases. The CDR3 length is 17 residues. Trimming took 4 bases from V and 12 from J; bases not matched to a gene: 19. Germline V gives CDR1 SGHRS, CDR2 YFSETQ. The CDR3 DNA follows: TGCGCCAGCAGCCGTGGGTCTGCTAGCGGGAGTATGTCGGGGCAGTTCTTC. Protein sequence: CASSRGSASGSMSGQFF.

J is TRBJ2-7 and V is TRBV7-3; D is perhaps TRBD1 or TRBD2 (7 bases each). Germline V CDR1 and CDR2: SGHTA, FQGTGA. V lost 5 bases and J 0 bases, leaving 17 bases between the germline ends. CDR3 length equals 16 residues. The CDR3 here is CASSPRGGTVSYEQYF. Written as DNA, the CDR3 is TGTGCCAGCAGCCCTAGGGGGGGGACAGTCTCCTACGAGCAGTACTTC.

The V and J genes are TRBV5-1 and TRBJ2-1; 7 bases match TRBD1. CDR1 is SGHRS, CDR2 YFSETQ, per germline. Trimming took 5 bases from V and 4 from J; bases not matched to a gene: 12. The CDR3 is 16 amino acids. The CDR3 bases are TGCGCCAGCAGAGCTACCTACAGGGGTTCATACAATGAGCAGTTCTTC. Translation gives CASRATYRGSYNEQFF.

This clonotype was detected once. The CDR3 protein is CASSLRDGGGTEAFF. The CDR3, as DNA: TGCGCCAGCAGCCTTCGGGACGGCGGTGGCACTGAAGCTTTCTTT. The chain links TRBV5-1 to TRBJ1-1, with D possibly matching TRBD1 (5 bases). Germline values: CDR1 SGHRS, CDR2 YFSETQ. The CDR3 consists of 15 residues. Trimming pared 4 bases from V and 4 bases from J, leaving 17 bases between.

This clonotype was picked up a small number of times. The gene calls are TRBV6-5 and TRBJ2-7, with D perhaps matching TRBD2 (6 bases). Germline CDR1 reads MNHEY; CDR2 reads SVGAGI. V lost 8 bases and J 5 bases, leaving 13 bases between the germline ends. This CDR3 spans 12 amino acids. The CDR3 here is CASWGGGDEQYF. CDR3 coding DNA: TGTGCCAGCTGGGGTGGAGGGGACGAGCAGTACTTC.